This is a list of T cell receptor beta chains from one sample in a study of CD8+CD57+ T cells in acquired aplastic anemia. TCRdb redid the calling of the reads with MiXCR, one entry per CDR3 protein. The repertoire holds 160,000 or so distinct CDR3 sequences, 40% to 50% seen once, with about 1.2% in the top ten. Sequenced input: sorted CD4+, CD8+, or CD8+CD57+ T cells (not recorded which) from PBMCs. The receptor source for this set is a human donor with aplastic anemia. The CDR3 runs from the conserved cysteine through the conserved F or W. The D gene is left open where the match is weak. Size tells how often a clone was seen (once, few, many) or the class of an expanded clone, and some rows leave it out.

clone_size	d_call	v_call	j_call	cdr3_nt	cdr3_aa
NA	NA	TRBV7-6	TRBJ2-5	TGTGCCAGCAGCATCGGGTCCCGTGGGACCCAGTACTTC	CASSIGSRGTQYF
many	NA	TRBV12-3/TRBV12-4	TRBJ2-2	TGTGCCAGCGGACGGACCGGGGAGCTGTTTTTT	CASGRTGELFF
many	TRBD1	TRBV7-8	TRBJ2-5	TGTGCCAGCAGCTTAGGGCAGGGGGATGTGACCCAGTACTTC	CASSLGQGDVTQYF
NA	NA	TRBV5-1	TRBJ2-7	TGCGCCAGCAGCTTTATGGGCCCGACCTACGAGCAGTACTTC	CASSFMGPTYEQYF
NA	TRBD1	TRBV7-9	TRBJ1-6	TGTGCCAAACCGGACGGACAGGTCGGTTCACCCCTCCACTTT	CAKPDGQVGSPLHF
NA	NA	TRBV6-1	TRBJ2-2	TGTGCCAGCAGTGTAACAGGCACCGGGGAGCTGTTTTTT	CASSVTGTGELFF
NA	NA	TRBV20-1	TRBJ2-7	TGCAGTGCTAAGAGGTACGGTGACTCCTACGACCAGTACTTC	CSAKRYGDSYDQYF
many	TRBD1	TRBV7-2	TRBJ1-1	TGTGCCAGCAGCCCTTCGACAGGGAGGGCTGAAGCTTTCTTT	CASSPSTGRAEAFF
NA	NA	TRBV27	TRBJ1-1	TGTGCCAGCAGTTCAGTAGGTAGGTCGGATACTGAAGCTTTCTTT	CASSSVGRSDTEAFF
NA	NA	TRBV19	TRBJ2-7	TGTGCCAGTAGTATGCAGGGGTACGGGGCCGACGAGCGGTACTTC	CASSMQGYGADERYF
many	NA	TRBV9	TRBJ2-1	TGTGCCAGCAGCGTAGCTTGGGGGGCCTACAATGAGCAGTTCTTC	CASSVAWGAYNEQFF
NA	TRBD1	TRBV24-1	TRBJ2-5	TGTGCCACCACCGATGACAGGGCAGGGGAGACCCAGTACTTC	CATTDDRAGETQYF
NA	NA	TRBV2	TRBJ2-7	TGTGCCAGCGCCCAGTTGGCCGTCGAGCAGTACTTC	CASAQLAVEQYF
few	NA	TRBV10-3	TRBJ2-7	TGTGCCATCAGTGAGTCGGACAGAGCCTACGAGCAGTACTTC	CAISESDRAYEQYF
NA	NA	TRBV12-3/TRBV12-4	TRBJ1-1	TGTGCCAGCAGCCCCACCCGGAACACTGAAGCTTTCTTT	CASSPTRNTEAFF
NA	NA	TRBV10-3	TRBJ1-1	TGTGCCATCATGGACAGAGGCGACACTGAAGCTTTCTTT	CAIMDRGDTEAFF
NA	NA	TRBV4-3	TRBJ2-7	TGCGCCAGCAGCTCAGGTCGGGGCTCCTACGAGCAGTACTTC	CASSSGRGSYEQYF
NA	NA	TRBV12-3/TRBV12-4	TRBJ1-2	TGTGCCAGCAATGACAGACCCGGTCATGGCTACACCTTC	CASNDRPGHGYTF
many	TRBD1	TRBV7-2	TRBJ1-1	TGTGCCAGCAGCTTAGGGCCAGGGGGCCACACTGAAGCTTTCTTT	CASSLGPGGHTEAFF
NA	TRBD1	TRBV11-2	TRBJ2-1	TGTGCCAGCACCCTCGACAGGGGCCGTGCCAATGAGCAGTTCTTC	CASTLDRGRANEQFF
many	NA	TRBV6-1	TRBJ2-7	TGTGCCAGCAGCAATATAGGGGCCTACGAGCAGTACTTC	CASSNIGAYEQYF
many	NA	TRBV19	TRBJ2-2	TGTGCCAGTAGTGCCCATAGGGCCGGGGAGCTGTTTTTT	CASSAHRAGELFF
NA	TRBD2	TRBV7-6	TRBJ2-3	TGTGCCAGCAGCTCGGAAGCGGGGAACACAGATACGCAGTATTTT	CASSSEAGNTDTQYF
many	NA	TRBV12-3/TRBV12-4	TRBJ1-2	TGTGCCAGCAGCCAATCGACAGGCTCCGTCTATGGCTACACCTTC	CASSQSTGSVYGYTF
few	TRBD1	TRBV10-3	TRBJ1-1	TGTGCCATCACTCCGGACAGGGTTGGCACTGAAGCTTTCTTT	CAITPDRVGTEAFF
NA	NA	TRBV7-2	TRBJ2-1	TGTGCCAGCAGCTTACGCCATGACAATGAGCAGTTCTTC	CASSLRHDNEQFF
many	NA	TRBV2	TRBJ1-2	TGTGCCAGCAGTGTCGAGGGTGGGTATGGCTACACCTTC	CASSVEGGYGYTF
NA	NA	TRBV2	TRBJ2-7	TGTGCCAGCAGACAGGGTCTCCACGAGCAGTACTTC	CASRQGLHEQYF
NA	NA	TRBV2	TRBJ1-3	TGTGCCAGCAGTTTATGGGGGACGTCTGGAAACACCGTATATTTT	CASSLWGTSGNTVYF